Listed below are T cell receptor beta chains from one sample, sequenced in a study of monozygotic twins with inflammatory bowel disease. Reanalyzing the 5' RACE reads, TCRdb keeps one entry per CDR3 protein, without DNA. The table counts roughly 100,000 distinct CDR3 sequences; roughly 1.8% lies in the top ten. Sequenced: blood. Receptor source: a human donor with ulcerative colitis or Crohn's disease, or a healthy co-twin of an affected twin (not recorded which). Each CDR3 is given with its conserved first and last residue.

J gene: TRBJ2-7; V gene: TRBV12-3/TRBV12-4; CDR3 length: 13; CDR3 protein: CASSSIGPYEQYF
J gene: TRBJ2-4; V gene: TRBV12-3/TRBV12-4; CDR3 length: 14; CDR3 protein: CASSLAGRRNIQYF
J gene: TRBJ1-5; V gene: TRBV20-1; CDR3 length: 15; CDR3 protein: CSASRALGLNQPQHF
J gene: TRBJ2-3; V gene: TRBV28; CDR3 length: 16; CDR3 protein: CASSFSPRDRRDTQYF
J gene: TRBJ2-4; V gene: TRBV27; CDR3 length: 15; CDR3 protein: CASSSRGFSKNIQYF
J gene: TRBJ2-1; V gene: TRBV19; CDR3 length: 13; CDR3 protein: CASSSRAGLEQFF
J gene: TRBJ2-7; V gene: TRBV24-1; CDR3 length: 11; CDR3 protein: CATNLVGEQYF
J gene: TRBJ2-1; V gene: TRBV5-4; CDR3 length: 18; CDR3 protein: CASSLTTLAWGSYNEQFF
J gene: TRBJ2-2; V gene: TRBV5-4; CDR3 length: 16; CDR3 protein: CASSSQNRIETGELFF
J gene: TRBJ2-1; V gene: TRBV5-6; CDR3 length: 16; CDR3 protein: CASSTVGTGDTDEQFF
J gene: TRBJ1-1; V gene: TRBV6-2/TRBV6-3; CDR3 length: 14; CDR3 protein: CASWTQGAMTEAFF
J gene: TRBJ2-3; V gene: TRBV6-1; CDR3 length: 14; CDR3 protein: CASSERGATDTQYF
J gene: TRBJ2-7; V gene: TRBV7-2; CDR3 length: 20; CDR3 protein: CASSTIGLAGGRISSYEQYF
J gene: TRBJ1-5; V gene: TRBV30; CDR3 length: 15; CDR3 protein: CAWRAGTGDNQPQHF
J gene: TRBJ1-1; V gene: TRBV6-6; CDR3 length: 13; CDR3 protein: CASSYSVNTEAFF
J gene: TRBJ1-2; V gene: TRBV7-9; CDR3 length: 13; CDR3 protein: CASSYGQTYGYTF
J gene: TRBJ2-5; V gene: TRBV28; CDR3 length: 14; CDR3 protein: CASSLNSPGETQYF
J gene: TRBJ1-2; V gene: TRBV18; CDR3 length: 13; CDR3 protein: CASSPLSGYGYTF
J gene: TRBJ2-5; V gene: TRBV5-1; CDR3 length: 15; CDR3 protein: CASSLALGGAETQYF
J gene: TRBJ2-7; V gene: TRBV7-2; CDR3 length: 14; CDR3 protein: CASSLQQPTYEQYF
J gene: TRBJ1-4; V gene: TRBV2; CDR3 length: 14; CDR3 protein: CASIRQITNEKLFF
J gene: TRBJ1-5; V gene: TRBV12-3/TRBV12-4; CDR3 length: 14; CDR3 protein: CASSFTGGPQPQHF
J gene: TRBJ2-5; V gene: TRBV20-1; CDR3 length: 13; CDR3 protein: CRGGADLPETQYF
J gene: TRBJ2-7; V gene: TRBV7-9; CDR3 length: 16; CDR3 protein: CASSFVIGKERYEQYF
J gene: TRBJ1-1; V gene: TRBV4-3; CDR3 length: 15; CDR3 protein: CASSQESQIRNEAFF
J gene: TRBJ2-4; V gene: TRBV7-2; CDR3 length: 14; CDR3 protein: CASTIGGPQNIQYF
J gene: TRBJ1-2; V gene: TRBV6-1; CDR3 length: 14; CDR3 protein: CASSSTGGVYGYTF
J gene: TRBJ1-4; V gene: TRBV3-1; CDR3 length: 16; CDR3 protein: CASSQGDGSRNEKLFF
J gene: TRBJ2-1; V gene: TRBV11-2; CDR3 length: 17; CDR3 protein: CASSPPGRAEIYNEQFF
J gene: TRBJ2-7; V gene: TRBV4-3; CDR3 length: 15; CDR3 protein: CASSPSGATSYEQYF
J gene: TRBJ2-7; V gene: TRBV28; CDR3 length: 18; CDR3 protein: CASSLKLAGAGSSYEQYF
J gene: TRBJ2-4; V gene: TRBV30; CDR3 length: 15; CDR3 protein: CAWSTQASAKNMQYF
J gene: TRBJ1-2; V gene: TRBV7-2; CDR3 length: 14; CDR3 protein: CASSLAEAGTSYTF
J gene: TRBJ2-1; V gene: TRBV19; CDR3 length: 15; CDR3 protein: CASSTGTSSYNEQFF
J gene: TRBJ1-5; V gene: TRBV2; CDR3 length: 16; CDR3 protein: CASTGQGAREAQPQHF
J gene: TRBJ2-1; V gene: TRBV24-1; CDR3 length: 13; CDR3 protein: CATRPTGGGEQFF
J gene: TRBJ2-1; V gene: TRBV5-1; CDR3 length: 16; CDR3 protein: CASSLGPGSSYNEQFF
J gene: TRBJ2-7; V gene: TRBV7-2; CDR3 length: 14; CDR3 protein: CASSSTGGGYEQYF
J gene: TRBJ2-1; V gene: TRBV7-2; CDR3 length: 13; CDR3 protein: CASSPGTDQEQFF
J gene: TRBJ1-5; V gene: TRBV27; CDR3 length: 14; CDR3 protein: CASKVGGGHGAQHF